Below are 4 T cell receptor beta chains sequenced from a single sample in a study of CD8 T cells in Susac syndrome. About 0.45 to 1 ug RNA was reverse transcribed with random hexamers. Each CDR3 protein gets one entry after TCRdb re-called the immunoSEQ multiplex PCR reads with MiXCR. The sample yields around 110,000 distinct CDR3 sequences, approximately 96% seen once. Sequencing was performed on CD4+ T cells from PBMCs. The receptors originated from a human donor with Susac syndrome.

CDR3 residues: CASSFASSSYNEQFF. The CDR3 DNA sequence: TGTGCCAGCAGTTTTGCGTCAAGCTCCTACAATGAGCAGTTCTTC. This sequence joins TRBV28 and TRBJ2-1; D remains ambiguous. The CDR3 consists of 15 residues. Germline CDR1 reads MDHEN; CDR2 reads SYDVKM. V shed 3 bases and J shed 0 bases, with 9 bases lying between them.

This rearrangement joins TRBV25-1 to TRBJ1-2, with D perhaps matching TRBD1 (5 bases). The CDR3 extends over 14 amino acids. Trimming removed 6 bases from V and 4 bases from J, with 15 bases in between. CDR1 is MGHDK and CDR2 is SYGVNS in the germline V gene. CDR3 in amino acids: CASSSGGGLYGYTF. The CDR3, as DNA: TGTGCCAGCAGCTCTGGGGGGGGACTCTATGGCTACACCTTC.

The chain employs TRBV19 and TRBJ2-1; TRBD1 aligns across 8 bases. This CDR3 is 14 amino acids long. Germline V lookup: CDR1 LNHDA, CDR2 SQIVND (reference sequence). The J segment lost 1 base and the V segment lost 6 bases, leaving 2 bases of the junction unmatched. In nucleotides, the CDR3 is TGTGCCAGTAGAGGACAGGGTTCCTACAATGAGCAGTTCTTC. Its protein is CASRGQGSYNEQFF.

The V and J genes are TRBV29-1 and TRBJ1-3; D uncertain. The germline V gene encodes CDR1 SQVTM and CDR2 ANQGSEA. V lost 4 bases and J 0 bases, leaving 10 bases between the germline ends. This CDR3 is built from 14 residues. The CDR3 sequence is CSVAQSFSGNTIYF. CDR3 in DNA: TGCAGCGTTGCACAGAGTTTCTCTGGAAACACCATATATTTT.